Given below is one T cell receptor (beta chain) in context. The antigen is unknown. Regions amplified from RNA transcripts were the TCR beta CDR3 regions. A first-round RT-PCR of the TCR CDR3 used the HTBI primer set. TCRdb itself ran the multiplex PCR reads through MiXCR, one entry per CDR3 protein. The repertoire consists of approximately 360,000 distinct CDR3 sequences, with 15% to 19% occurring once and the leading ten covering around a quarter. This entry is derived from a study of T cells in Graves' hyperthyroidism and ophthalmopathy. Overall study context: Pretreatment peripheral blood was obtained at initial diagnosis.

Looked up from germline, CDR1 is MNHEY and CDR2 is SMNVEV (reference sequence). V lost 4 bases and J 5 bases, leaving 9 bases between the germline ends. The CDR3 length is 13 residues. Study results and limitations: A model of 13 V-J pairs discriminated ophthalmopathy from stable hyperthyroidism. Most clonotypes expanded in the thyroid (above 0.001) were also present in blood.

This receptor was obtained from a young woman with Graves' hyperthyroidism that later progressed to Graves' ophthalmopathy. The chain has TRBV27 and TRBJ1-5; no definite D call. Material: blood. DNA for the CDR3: TGTGCCAGCAGTTCAACAGAATATCAGCCCCAGCATTTT. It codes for CASSSTEYQPQHF.